This T cell receptor beta chain appears in the sequencing data of a study of T cell repertoires in cytomegalovirus infection. Overall study results and limits: Ex vivo, HLA-C-restricted CMV-specific TCR beta clonotypes prevailed over the rest of the response.

This CDR3 region has 15 residues. The V and J ends lost 8 bases and 0 bases respectively, with 16 bases between them. The germline CDR1 and CDR2 sequences are LNHDA and SQIVND (reference sequence). This clonotype was picked up a small number of times. The antigen is undetermined. Each CDR3 protein is one row after TCRdb ran MiXCR on the reads. Here the sample spans a few hundred thousand distinct CDR3 sequences, roughly an eighth being singletons. Sequencing used PBMCs. This receptor was obtained from a human donor in good health (CMV status not recorded). Some clones in this sample may be carry-over from other donors' samples. The chain joins TRBV19 to TRBJ1-1; unclear D gene. CDR3 loop: CASGGFGNLNTEAFF. CDR3 sequence (DNA): TGTGCCAGTGGAGGCTTCGGAAACCTGAACACTGAAGCTTTCTTT.